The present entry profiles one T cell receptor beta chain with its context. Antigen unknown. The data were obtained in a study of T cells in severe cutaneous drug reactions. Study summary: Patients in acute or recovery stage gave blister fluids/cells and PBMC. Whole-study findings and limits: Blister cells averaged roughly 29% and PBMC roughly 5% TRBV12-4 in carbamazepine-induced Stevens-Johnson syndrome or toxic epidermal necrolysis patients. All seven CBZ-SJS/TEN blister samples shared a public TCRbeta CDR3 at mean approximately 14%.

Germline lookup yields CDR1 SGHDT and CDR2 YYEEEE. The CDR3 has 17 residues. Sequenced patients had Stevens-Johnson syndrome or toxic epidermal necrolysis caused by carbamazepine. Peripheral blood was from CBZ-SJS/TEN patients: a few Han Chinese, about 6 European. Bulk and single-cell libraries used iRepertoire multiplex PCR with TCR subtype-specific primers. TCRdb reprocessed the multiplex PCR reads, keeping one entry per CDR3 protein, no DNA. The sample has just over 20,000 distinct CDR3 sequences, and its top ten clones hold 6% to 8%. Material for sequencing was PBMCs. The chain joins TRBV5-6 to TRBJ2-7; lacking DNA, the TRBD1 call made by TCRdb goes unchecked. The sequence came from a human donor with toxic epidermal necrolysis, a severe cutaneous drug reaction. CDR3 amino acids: CASSLAPGQGRSYEQYF.